What follows are 24 T cell receptor beta chains derived from one specimen sequenced in a study of CD4 T cells in relation to SARS-CoV-2 and coronaviruses. Before the COVID-19 pandemic, during about 2010-2019, CD4+ T cells were taken from unexposed donors. The repertoire was sequenced with immunoSEQ multiplex PCR; TCRdb's copy has only in-frame clones and lacks some. This sample has about 59,000 clones, with 70% to 90% found just once. Sequencing used memory CD4+ T cells from PBMCs. The receptors shown here come from a human donor in good health.

V is TRBV19 and J is TRBJ2-3; 13 nucleotides line up with TRBD2. J gave up 3 bases and V 6 bases, and 9 bases lay outside the gene matches. Germline-derived CDR1 and CDR2 are LNHDA and SQIVND (reference sequence). This CDR3 spans 17 amino acids. The CDR3 sequence is CASSTKRLAGGTDTQYF. The CDR3, as DNA: TGTGCCAGTAGCACAAAAAGACTAGCGGGAGGTACAGATACGCAGTATTTT.

On this clone itself: Additional DNA sequences in this sample encode the identical CDR3. The rearrangement links TRBV18 to TRBJ1-1; possibly TRBD1 for D (5 bases). Looked up from germline, CDR1 is KGHSH and CDR2 is LQKENI. V was clipped by 3 bases and J by 1 base, with 6 bases between them. CDR3 length equals 13 residues. In DNA form, the CDR3 reads TGTGCCAGCTCACCCGGACAGAACACTGAAGCTTTCTTT. Protein: CASSPGQNTEAFF.

This clone has just a few counts. The V and J genes are TRBV10-3 and TRBJ2-2; TRBD2 is a possible D gene (5 bases). The V end was cut by 5 bases, the J end by 6 bases, with 7 bases between. This CDR3 is built from 12 residues. Looked up from germline, CDR1 is ENHRY and CDR2 is SYGVKD. The DNA of the CDR3 is TGTGCCATCAGTACTAGTTCCGGGGAGCTGTTTTTT. The encoded protein is CAISTSSGELFF.

This clone occurred once. The chain couples TRBV27 to TRBJ2-7; D is possibly TRBD1 (5 bases). Trimming took off 5 bases at V and 4 bases at J, with 21 bases between the two ends. The CDR3 consists of 16 residues. Germline values: CDR1 MNHEY, CDR2 SMNVEV (reference sequence). The CDR3 DNA reads TGTGCCAGCAGTGCCGGACACACCTTGGGAATTTACGAGCAGTACTTC. Translation gives CASSAGHTLGIYEQYF.

This chain joins TRBV19 and TRBJ1-5; tentative D call: TRBD1 (6 bases). Trimming took 8 bases from V and 4 from J, leaving 15 bases between them. This CDR3 spans 14 amino acids. Germline CDR1 is LNHDA and CDR2 is SQIVND (reference sequence). The CDR3 DNA is TGTGCCAGTGCAATACAGGGAGAGAATCAGCCCCAGCATTTT. It specifies CASAIQGENQPQHF.

This clone appeared a single time. V and J are TRBV7-3 and TRBJ2-5; 10 positions agree with TRBD1. This CDR3 contains 13 residues. Losses at the gene ends were 5 bases for V and 11 bases for J; bases not matched to a gene: 8. The V gene's germline CDR1 is SGHTA and CDR2 FQGTGA. The CDR3, as DNA: TGTGCCAGCAGCCCCCGGGACAGGGGTTTTCAGTACTTC. Translation gives CASSPRDRGFQYF.

The genes are TRBV5-1 and TRBJ2-3, with D perhaps assigned TRBD1 or TRBD2 (5 bases each). Per the germline V gene, CDR1 is SGHRS and CDR2 is YFSETQ. Trimming removed 3 bases at V and 9 bases at J, with 14 bases between. This CDR3 spans 13 amino acids. The CDR3 is CASSSAGAKTQYF. CDR3 sequence (DNA): TGCGCCAGCAGCTCCGCCGGGGCGAAAACGCAGTATTTT.

The V call is TRBV20-1, the J call TRBJ2-1, with 9 bases lining up with TRBD2. Germline assignment: CDR1 DFQATT and CDR2 SNEGSKA (reference sequence). The junction had 14 bases not matched to a gene; V was cut back by 3 bases and J by 8 bases. The CDR3 is 16 residues long. The CDR3 DNA is TGCAGTGCTAGTAACTCCGGGACTAGCAGCGGGGATGAGCAGTTCTTC. It is translated as CSASNSGTSSGDEQFF.

The chain is built from TRBV5-1 and TRBJ2-2; D remains unclear. Trimming pared 7 bases from V and 13 bases from J, leaving 23 bases between. The germline V gene encodes CDR1 SGHRS and CDR2 YFSETQ. CDR3 length equals 14 residues. The CDR3 DNA reads TGCGCCAGCTCTATCGACTCCCCCTCCCGGCGGCTGTTTTTT. Protein sequence: CASSIDSPSRRLFF.

V usage is TRBV2 and J usage is TRBJ2-7; 7 nucleotides match TRBD1. CDR1 is SNHLY, CDR2 FYNNEI, per germline. This CDR3 is 17 amino acids long. Trimming took 3 bases from V and 0 from J; bases not matched to a gene: 11. CDR3 DNA: TGTGCCAGCAGTGACAGGGGGTATCAACTCCTCTCCTACGAGCAGTACTTC. It codes for CASSDRGYQLLSYEQYF.

The chain uses TRBV4-2 and TRBJ1-3; maybe TRBD1 (5 bases). V was trimmed by 0 bases and J by 7 bases, leaving 22 bases between them. This CDR3 has 18 residues. Germline CDR1 and CDR2: LGHNA and YNFKEQ. Here the CDR3 reads CASSQEGGSSSLGNTIYF. CDR3 coding DNA: TGTGCCAGCAGCCAAGAGGGGGGAAGCTCCTCTCTAGGTAACACCATATATTTT.

V usage is TRBV11-3 and J usage is TRBJ2-1, with 7 bases fitting TRBD2. Trimming took 0 bases from V and 8 from J; bases not matched to a gene: 7. The germline CDR1 and CDR2 sequences are SGHNT and YENEEA. The CDR3 totals 15 residues. The CDR3 is CASSLDLSGGDEQFF. The DNA of the CDR3 is TGTGCCAGCAGCTTAGATCTAAGTGGGGGGGATGAGCAGTTCTTC.

This clone was counted once. The chain uses TRBV10-3 and TRBJ1-1; possibly TRBD1 for D (5 bases). V was trimmed by 6 bases and J by 2 bases, leaving 10 bases between them. Germline CDR1 ENHRY, CDR2 SYGVKD. CDR3 length equals 13 residues. The CDR3 DNA sequence: TGTGCCATCAGGCGACAGATTAACACTGAAGCTTTCTTT. Residues: CAIRRQINTEAFF.

V is TRBV6-5 and J is TRBJ1-4, with a weak D call TRBD1 (5 bases). V gave up 6 bases and J gave up 0 bases, with 8 bases separating them. In germline, CDR1 is MNHEY, CDR2 SVGAGI. The CDR3 sequence is 14 residues long. CDR3 bases: TGTGCCAGCAGATTGACAGCAACTAATGAAAAACTGTTTTTT. Its translation: CASRLTATNEKLFF.

The rearrangement joins TRBV30 to TRBJ2-7; 8 nucleotides match TRBD2. From germline, CDR1 is GTSNPN and CDR2 SVGIG (reference sequence). Germline trimming cut 6 bases from V and 3 bases from J; bases unmatched to any gene: 4. This CDR3 has 12 amino acids. CDR3 DNA: TGTGCCTGCCTTAGCGGGAACTACGAGCAGTACTTC. Protein sequence: CACLSGNYEQYF. Complete variable domain (other parts from reference TRBV30 and TRBJ2-7): SQTIHQWPATLVQPVGSPLSLECTVEGTSNPNLYWYRQAAGRGLQLLFYSVGIGQISSEVPQNLSASRPQDRQFILSSKKLLLSDSGFYLCACLSGNYEQYFGPGTRLTVT.

The gene calls are TRBV21-1 and TRBJ2-3. TRBV21-1 is deemed a pseudogene. The CDR3 is 16 residues long. CDR3: CASSKGVQDGTDTQYF. The CDR3, as DNA: TGTGCCAGCAGCAAAGGAGTCCAAGACGGCACAGATACGCAGTATTTT.

This chain connects TRBV5-4 to TRBJ2-2, with 10 bases that match TRBD2. Looked up from germline, CDR1 is SGHNT and CDR2 is YYREEE (reference sequence). Losses at the gene ends were 4 bases for V and 6 bases for J; bases not matched to a gene: 9. This CDR3 region has 16 residues. This CDR3 reads CASSMPSGRRSGELFF. The CDR3 coding sequence is TGTGCCAGCAGCATGCCTAGCGGGAGAAGATCCGGGGAGCTGTTTTTT.

The chain recombines TRBV5-1 with TRBJ2-3; no definite D call. The V gene lost 3 bases and the J gene lost 6 bases, with 8 bases spanning the gap. CDR3 size: 12 residues. CDR1 is SGHRS, CDR2 YFSETQ, per germline. CDR3 in amino acids: CASSSLSDTQYF. CDR3 DNA sequence: TGCGCCAGCAGCTCTTTATCCGATACGCAGTATTTT.

The chain has TRBV5-1 and TRBJ1-2; D perhaps matches TRBD1 (5 bases). The CDR3 consists of 12 residues. Germline V gene lookup returns CDR1 SGHRS and CDR2 YFSETQ. The ends were cut back, 1 base at V and 7 bases at J, with 8 bases in the middle. The CDR3 loop is CASSLSDIGYTF. CDR3 nucleotides: TGCGCCAGCAGCTTGTCGGACATTGGCTACACCTTC.

CDR3 coding DNA: TGCAGCGGATCCGGGACTAGCGGGAGCTACGAGCAGTACTTC. Amino acid sequence: CSGSGTSGSYEQYF. V usage is TRBV29-1 and J usage is TRBJ2-7, with 14 positions matching TRBD2. This CDR3 spans 14 amino acids. Per germline, CDR1 SQVTM and CDR2 ANQGSEA. The J segment lost 3 bases and the V segment lost 7 bases, leaving 5 bases of the junction unmatched.

J is TRBJ2-3 and V is TRBV19; a weak D match, TRBD2 (7 bases). Trimming removed 0 bases from V and 0 bases from J, with 19 bases in between. The CDR3 totals 19 residues. CDR1 is LNHDA and CDR2 is SQIVND in the germline V gene (reference sequence). The CDR3 sequence is CASSIEGGGHQSSTDTQYF. The DNA of the CDR3 is TGTGCCAGTAGTATAGAAGGGGGAGGGCACCAATCCAGCACAGATACGCAGTATTTT.

This clone was recorded once. The chain links TRBV29-1 to TRBJ2-7, with D tentatively TRBD1 (5 bases). CDR3 length: 14 amino acids. Germline lookup yields CDR1 SQVTM and CDR2 ANQGSEA. Trimming cost V 4 bases and J 2 bases, with 15 bases left between them. The CDR3 is CSVAFGRTTYEQYF. CDR3 nucleotides: TGCAGCGTTGCCTTTGGACGGACAACCTACGAGCAGTACTTC.

This chain links TRBV5-1 with TRBJ2-1, with TRBD2 matching 7 bases. There are 13 residues in the CDR3. The V gene's germline CDR1 is SGHRS and CDR2 YFSETQ. Losses at the gene ends were 10 bases for V and 8 bases for J; bases not matched to a gene: 12. CDR3 loop: CACRDYFGDEQFF. The CDR3, as DNA: TGCGCCTGCCGGGACTACTTCGGTGATGAGCAGTTCTTC.

The rearrangement links TRBV7-9 to TRBJ1-1; TRBD1 is a possible D gene (5 bases). Germline V gene sequence: CDR1 SEHNR, CDR2 FQNEAQ (reference sequence). Trimming took off 2 bases at V and 4 bases at J, with 14 bases between the two ends. This CDR3 is built from 15 residues. This CDR3 reads CASSLYGEGTTEAFF. CDR3 bases: TGTGCCAGCAGCTTATATGGGGAAGGGACCACTGAAGCTTTCTTT.